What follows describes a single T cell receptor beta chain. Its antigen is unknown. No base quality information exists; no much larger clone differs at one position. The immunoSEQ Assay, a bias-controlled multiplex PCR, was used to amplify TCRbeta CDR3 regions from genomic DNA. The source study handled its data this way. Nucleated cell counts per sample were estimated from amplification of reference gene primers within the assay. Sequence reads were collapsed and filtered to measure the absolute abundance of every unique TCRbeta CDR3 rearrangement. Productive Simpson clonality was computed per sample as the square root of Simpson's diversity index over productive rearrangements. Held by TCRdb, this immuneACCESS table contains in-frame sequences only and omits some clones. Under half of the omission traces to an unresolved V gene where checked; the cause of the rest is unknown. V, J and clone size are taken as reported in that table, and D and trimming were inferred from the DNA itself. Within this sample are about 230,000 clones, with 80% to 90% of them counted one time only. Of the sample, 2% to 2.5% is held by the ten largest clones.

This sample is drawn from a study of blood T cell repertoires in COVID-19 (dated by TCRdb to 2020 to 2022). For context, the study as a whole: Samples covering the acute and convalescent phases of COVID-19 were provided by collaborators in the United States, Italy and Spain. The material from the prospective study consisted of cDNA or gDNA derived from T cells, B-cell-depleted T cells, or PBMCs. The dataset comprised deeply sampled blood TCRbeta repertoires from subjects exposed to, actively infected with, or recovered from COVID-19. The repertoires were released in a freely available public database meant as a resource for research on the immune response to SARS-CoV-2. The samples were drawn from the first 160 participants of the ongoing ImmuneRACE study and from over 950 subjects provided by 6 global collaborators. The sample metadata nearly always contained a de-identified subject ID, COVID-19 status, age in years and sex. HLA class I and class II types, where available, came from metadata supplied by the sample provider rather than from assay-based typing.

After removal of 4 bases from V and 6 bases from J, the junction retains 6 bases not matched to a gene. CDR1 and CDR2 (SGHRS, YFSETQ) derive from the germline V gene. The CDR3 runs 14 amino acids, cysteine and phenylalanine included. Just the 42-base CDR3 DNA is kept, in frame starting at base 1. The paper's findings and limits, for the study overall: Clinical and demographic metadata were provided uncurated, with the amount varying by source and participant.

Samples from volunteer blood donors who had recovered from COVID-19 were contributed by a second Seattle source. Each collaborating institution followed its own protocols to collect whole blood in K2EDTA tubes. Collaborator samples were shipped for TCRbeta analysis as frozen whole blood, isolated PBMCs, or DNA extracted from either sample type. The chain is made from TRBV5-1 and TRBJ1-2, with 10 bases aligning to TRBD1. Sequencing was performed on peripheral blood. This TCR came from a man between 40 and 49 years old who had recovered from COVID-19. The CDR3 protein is CASSRDRGQDGYTF. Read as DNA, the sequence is TGCGCCAGCAGCCGGGACAGGGGCCAAGATGGCTACACCTTC.